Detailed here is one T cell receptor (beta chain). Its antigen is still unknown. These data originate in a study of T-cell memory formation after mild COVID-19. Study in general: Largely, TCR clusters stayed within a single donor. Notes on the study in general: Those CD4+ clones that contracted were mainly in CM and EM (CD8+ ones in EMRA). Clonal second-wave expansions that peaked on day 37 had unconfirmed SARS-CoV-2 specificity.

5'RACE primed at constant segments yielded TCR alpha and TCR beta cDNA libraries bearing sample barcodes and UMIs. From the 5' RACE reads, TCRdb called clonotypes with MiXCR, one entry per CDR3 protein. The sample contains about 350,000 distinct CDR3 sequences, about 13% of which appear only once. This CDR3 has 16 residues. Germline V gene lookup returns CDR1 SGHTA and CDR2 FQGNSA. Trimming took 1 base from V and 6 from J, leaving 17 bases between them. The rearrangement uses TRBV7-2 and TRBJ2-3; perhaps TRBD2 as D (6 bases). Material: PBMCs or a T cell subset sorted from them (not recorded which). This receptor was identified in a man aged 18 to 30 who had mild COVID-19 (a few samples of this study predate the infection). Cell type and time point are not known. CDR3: CASSLGVRLAPDTQYF. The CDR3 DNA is TGTGCCAGCAGCTTAGGTGTCCGCCTAGCGCCCGATACGCAGTATTTT.